This record covers a single TCR beta chain. Antigen unknown. The J segment lost 4 bases and the V segment lost 2 bases, leaving 3 bases of the junction unmatched. The CDR3 is made up of 15 amino acids. Germline loops: CDR1 SNHLY, CDR2 FYNNEI. The data originate from a study of T cell responses to AZD1222 COVID-19 vaccine. Study-level findings and limits: The breadth and depth of Spike-specific TCRs increased once two AZD1222 doses had been given. A mostly white British donor set with more females was recruited, and clonal diversity was possibly underestimated.

Clones were sequenced by immunoSEQ multiplex PCR, and TCRdb holds only the in-frame ones, with some missing. The repertoire holds 150,000 to 200,000 clones, with around 87% as singletons. The sequencing here drew on peripheral blood, taken on day 0 of MenACWY control vaccination. This receptor was identified in an adult in good health. The V gene is TRBV2, the J gene TRBJ2-1; TRBD2 aligns across 9 bases. CDR3 region: CASSELAGSYNEQFF. The CDR3 DNA follows: TGTGCCAGCAGTGAACTAGCGGGGTCGTACAATGAGCAGTTCTTC.